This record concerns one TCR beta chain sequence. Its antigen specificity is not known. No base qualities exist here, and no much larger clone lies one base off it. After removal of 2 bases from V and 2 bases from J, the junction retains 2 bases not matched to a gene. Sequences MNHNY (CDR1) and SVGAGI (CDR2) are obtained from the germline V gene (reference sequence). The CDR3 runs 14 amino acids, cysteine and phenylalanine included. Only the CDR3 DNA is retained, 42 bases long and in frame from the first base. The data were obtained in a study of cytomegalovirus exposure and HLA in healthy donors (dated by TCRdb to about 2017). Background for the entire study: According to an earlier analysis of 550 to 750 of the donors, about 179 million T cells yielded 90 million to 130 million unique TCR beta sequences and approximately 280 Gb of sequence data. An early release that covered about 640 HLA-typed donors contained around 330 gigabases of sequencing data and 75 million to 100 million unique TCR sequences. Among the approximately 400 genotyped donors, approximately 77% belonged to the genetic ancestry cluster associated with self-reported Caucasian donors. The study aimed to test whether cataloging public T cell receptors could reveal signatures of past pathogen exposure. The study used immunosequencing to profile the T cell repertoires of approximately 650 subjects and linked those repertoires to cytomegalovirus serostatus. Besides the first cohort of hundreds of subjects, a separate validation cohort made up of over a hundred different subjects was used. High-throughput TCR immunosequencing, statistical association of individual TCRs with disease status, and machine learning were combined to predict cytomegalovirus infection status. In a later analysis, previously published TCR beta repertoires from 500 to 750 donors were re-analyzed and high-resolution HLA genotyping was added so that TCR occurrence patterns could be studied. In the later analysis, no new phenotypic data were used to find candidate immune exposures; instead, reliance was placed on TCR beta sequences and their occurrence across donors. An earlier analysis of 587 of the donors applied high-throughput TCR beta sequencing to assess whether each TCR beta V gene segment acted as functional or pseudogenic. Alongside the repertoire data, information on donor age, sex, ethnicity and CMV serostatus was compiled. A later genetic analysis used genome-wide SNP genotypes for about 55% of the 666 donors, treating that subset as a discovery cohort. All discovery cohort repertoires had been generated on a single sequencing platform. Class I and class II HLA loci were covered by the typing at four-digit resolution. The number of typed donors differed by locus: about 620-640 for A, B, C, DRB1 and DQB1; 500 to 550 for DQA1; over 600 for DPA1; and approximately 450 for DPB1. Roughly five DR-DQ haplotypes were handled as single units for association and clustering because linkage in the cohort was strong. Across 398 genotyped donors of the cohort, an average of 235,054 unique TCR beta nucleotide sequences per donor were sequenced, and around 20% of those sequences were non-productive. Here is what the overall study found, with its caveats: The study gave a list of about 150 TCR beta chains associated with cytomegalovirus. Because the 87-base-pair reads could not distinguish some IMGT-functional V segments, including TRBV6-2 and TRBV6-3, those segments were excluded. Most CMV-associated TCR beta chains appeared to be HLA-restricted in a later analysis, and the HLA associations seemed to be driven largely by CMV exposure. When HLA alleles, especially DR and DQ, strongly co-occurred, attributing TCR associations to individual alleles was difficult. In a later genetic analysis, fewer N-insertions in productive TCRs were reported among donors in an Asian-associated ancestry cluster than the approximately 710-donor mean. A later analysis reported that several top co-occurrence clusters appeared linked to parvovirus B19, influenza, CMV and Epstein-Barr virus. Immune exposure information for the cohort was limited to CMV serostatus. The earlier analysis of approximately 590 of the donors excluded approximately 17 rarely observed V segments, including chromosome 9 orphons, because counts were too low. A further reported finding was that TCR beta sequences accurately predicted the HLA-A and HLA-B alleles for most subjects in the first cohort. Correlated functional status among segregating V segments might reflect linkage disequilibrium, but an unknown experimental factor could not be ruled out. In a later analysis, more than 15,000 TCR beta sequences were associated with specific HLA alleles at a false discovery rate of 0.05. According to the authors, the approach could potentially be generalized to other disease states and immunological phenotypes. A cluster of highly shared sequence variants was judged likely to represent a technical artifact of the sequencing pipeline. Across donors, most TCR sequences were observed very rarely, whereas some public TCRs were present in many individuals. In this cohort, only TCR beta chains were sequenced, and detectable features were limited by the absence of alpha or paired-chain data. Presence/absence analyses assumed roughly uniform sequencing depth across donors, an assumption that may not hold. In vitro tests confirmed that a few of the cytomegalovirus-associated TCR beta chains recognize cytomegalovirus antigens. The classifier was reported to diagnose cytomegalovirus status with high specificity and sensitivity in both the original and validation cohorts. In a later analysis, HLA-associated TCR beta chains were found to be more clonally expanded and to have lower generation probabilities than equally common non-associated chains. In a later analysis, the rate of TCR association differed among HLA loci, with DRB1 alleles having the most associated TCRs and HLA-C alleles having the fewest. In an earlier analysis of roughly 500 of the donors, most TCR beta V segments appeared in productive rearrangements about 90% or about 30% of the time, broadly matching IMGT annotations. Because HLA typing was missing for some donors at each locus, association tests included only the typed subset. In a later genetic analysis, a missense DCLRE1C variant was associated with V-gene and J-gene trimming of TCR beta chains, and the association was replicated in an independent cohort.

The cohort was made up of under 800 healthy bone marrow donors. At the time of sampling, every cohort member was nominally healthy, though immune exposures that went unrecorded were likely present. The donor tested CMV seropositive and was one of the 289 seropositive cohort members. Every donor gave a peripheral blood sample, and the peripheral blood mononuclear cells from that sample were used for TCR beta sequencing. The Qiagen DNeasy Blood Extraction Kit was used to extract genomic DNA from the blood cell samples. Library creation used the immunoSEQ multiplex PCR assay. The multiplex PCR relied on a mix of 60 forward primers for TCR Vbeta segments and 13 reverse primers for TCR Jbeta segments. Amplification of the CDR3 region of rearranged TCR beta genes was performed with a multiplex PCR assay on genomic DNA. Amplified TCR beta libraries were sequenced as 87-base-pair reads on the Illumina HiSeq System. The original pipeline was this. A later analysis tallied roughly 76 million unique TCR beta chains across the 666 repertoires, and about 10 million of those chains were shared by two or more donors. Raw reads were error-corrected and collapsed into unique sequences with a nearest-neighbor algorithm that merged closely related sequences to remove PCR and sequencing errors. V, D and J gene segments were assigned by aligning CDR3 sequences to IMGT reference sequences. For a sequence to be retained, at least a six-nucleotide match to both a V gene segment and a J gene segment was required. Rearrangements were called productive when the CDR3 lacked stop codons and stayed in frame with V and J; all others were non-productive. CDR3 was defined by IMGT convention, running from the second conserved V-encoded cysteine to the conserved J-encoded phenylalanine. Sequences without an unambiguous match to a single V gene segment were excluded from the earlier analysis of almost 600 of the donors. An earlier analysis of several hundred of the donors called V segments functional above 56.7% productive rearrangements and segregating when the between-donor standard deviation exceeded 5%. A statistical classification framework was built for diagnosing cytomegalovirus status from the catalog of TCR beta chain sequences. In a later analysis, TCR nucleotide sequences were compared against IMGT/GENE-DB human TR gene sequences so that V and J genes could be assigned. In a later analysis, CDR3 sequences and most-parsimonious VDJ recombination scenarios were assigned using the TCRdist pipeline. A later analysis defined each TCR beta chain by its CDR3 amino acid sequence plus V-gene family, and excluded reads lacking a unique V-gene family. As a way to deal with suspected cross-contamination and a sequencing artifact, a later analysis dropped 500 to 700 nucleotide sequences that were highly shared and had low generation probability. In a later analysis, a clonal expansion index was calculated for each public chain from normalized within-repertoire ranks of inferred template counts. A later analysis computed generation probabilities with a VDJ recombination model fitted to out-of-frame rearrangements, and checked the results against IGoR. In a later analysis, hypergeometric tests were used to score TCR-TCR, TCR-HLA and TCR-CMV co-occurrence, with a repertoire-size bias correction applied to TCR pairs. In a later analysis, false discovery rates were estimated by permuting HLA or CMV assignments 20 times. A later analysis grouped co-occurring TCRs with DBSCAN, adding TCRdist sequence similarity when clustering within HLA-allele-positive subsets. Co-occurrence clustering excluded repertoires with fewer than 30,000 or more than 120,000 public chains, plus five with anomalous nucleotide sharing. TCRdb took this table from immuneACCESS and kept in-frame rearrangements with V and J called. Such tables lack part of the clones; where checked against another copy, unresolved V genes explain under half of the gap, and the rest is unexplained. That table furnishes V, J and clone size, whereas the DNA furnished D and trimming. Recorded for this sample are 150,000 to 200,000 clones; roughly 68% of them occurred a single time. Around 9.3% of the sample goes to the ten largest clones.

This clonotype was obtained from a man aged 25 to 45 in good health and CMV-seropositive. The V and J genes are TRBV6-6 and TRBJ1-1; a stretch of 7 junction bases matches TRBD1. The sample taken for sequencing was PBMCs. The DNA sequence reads TGTGCCAGCAGTTACGGAGGGGGCAACACTGAAGCTTTCTTT. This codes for CASSYGGGNTEAFF.